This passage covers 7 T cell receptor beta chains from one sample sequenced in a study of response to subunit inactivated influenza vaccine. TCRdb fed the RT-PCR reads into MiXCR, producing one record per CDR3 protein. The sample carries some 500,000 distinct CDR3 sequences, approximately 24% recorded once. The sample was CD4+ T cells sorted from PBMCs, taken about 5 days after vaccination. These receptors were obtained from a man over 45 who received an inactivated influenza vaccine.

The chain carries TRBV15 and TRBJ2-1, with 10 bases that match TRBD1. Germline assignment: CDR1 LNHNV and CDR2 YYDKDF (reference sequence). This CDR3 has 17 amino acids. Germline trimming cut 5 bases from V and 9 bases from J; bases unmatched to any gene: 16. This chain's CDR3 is CATSVGRTGGTYAEQFF. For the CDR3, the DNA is TGTGCCACCAGCGTGGGCAGGACAGGGGGGACCTACGCTGAGCAGTTCTTC.

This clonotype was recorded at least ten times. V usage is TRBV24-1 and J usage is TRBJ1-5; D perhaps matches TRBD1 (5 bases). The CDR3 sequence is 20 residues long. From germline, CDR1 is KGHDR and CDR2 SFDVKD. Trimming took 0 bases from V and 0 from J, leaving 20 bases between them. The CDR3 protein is CATSDLWYSFAGLSNQPQHF. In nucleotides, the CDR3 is TGTGCCACCAGTGATTTGTGGTATAGTTTCGCAGGGCTTAGCAATCAGCCCCAGCATTTT.

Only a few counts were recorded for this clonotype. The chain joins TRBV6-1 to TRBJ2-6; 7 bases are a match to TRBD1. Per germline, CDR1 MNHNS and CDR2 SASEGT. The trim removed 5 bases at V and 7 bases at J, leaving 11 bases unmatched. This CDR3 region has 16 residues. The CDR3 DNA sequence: TGTGCCAGCAGTAAGGGACAGCACCCGACCGCCAACGTCCTGACTTTC. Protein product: CASSKGQHPTANVLTF.

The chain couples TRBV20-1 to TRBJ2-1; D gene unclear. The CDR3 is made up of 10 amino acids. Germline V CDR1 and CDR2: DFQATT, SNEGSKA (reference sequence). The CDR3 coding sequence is TGCAGCGCCTCCTACAATGAGCAGTTCTTC. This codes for CSASYNEQFF.

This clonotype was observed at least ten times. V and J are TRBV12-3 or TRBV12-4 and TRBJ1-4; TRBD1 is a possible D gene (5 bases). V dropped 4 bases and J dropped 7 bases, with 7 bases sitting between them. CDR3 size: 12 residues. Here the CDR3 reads CASSSGTEKLFF. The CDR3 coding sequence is TGTGCCAGCAGTTCAGGGACTGAAAAACTGTTTTTT.

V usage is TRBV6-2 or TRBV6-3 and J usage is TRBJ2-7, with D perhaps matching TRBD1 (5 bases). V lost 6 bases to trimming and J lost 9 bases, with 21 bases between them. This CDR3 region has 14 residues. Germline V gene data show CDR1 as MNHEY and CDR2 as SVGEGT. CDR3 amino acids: CASSRLDTPDGQYF. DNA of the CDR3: TGTGCCAGCAGCCGCCTGGACACCCCGGACGGGCAGTACTTC.

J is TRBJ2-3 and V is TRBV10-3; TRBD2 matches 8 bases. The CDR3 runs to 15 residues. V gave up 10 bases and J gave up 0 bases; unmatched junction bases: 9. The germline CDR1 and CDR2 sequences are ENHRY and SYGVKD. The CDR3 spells CATGPRGGSTDTQYF. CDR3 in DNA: TGTGCCACCGGACCTCGGGGGGGTAGCACAGATACGCAGTATTTT.